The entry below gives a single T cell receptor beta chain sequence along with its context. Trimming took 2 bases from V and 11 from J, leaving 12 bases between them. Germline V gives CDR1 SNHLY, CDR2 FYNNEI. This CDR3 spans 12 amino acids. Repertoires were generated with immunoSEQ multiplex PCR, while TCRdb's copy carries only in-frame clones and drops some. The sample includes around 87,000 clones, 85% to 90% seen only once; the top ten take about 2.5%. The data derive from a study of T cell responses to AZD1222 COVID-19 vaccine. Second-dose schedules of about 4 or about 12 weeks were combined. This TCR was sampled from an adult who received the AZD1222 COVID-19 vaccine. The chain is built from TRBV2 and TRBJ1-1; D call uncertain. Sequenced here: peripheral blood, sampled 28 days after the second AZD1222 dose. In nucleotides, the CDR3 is TGTGCCAGCAGTGAATACCCCACACCGGCTTTCTTT. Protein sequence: CASSEYPTPAFF.